The source of this TCR beta chain is a study of blood T cell repertoires in COVID-19. Across the study: Both acute and convalescent COVID-19 samples were obtained from the United States, Italy and Spain.

In the authors' workflow: Estimation of nucleated cell counts was performed using reference gene primer amplification. Using immunoSEQ multiplex PCR, the repertoire was profiled, and TCRdb retains in-frame clones only, with some absent. D and trimming come from the DNA, and the V and J calls and clone size come from that table. Among around 20,000 clones listed, more than 75% were seen once. Trimming cost V 1 base and J 5 bases, with 14 bases left between them. The V gene's germline CDR1 is LGHNA and CDR2 YSLEER. There are 15 residues in the CDR3. V usage is TRBV4-3 and J usage is TRBJ1-2, with D perhaps TRBD1 (6 bases). This TCR was sampled from a human donor in a cohort sampled during active COVID-19. Sequenced material: peripheral blood. The CDR3, as DNA: TGCGCCAGCAGCCAAGGGTCGGCGGGGGCGTATGGCTACACCTTC. Protein product: CASSQGSAGAYGYTF.